This T cell receptor beta chain was observed in a study of blood T cell repertoires in COVID-19 (dated by TCRdb to 2018 to 2020). Notes on the research overall: Samples covering the acute and convalescent phases of COVID-19 were provided by collaborators in the United States, Italy and Spain. The material from the prospective study consisted of cDNA or gDNA derived from T cells, B-cell-depleted T cells, or PBMCs. Subjects who had been exposed to COVID-19, were actively infected with it, or had recovered from it provided the deeply sampled blood TCRbeta repertoires that made up the dataset. The repertoires were released in a freely available public database intended as a resource for research on the immune response to SARS-CoV-2. Samples were obtained from the ongoing ImmuneRACE study (first 160 participants) and from roughly 1,300 subjects provided by 6 global collaborators. The sample metadata nearly always contained a de-identified subject ID, COVID-19 status, age in years and sex. Where HLA class I and class II types were available, the types were taken from metadata supplied by the sample provider, not from assay-based typing. Points the paper makes about the study in general: The amount of clinical and demographic metadata varied by source and participant and was provided uncurated.

TCRbeta CDR3 regions were amplified from genomic DNA using the immunoSEQ Assay, a bias-controlled multiplex PCR. The original pipeline was this. The number of nucleated cells in each sample was estimated from the amplification of reference gene primers within the assay. To quantify the absolute abundance of each unique TCRbeta CDR3 rearrangement, sequence reads were collapsed and filtered. Productive Simpson clonality was computed per sample as the square root of Simpson's diversity index over productive rearrangements. Held by TCRdb, this immuneACCESS table contains in-frame sequences only and omits some clones. Under half of the omission traces to an unresolved V gene where checked; the cause of the rest is unknown. That table is the source of V, J and clone size, and D and trimming were worked out from the DNA. Here the sample has tens of thousands of clones; nearly 90% occur a single time. The top ten constitute around 3.7% of the sample.

As for this clone: What antigen it recognizes has not been identified. The record has no base qualities; no much larger clone is one base away.

CDR1 LGHNA and CDR2 YSLEER were looked up in the germline V gene. Germline trimming amounts to 1 base on V and 5 bases on J, with 6 as the count of junction bases outside the gene matches. The CDR3, cysteine through phenylalanine, is 17 amino acids long. The only DNA kept is the CDR3, 51 bases in frame from the first base. In Seattle, one collaborating source enrolled patients while the infection was active and tracked those patients longitudinally over the course of disease. Collaborating institutions collected whole blood in K2EDTA tubes following their own protocols. For TCRbeta analysis, collaborator samples were shipped as frozen whole blood, as isolated PBMCs, or as DNA extracted from either sample type.

The receptor chain draws on TRBV4-3 and TRBJ2-1, and TRBD2 matches 12 of the central bases. Sequencing was carried out using peripheral blood. This sequence was found in a woman in her forties or fifties with COVID-19, enrolled during active disease. This receptor has the CDR3 CASSQVFGLAGNNEQFF. The DNA sequence is given as TGCGCCAGCAGCCAAGTTTTTGGACTAGCGGGAAACAATGAGCAGTTCTTC.